A single T cell receptor (beta chain) is shown here with its context. Here immunoSEQ multiplex PCR was the method, and the copy in TCRdb shows in-frame clones only, minus some. The repertoire holds roughly 73,000 clones, 82% seen once, with approximately 1.9% in the top ten. Losses at the gene ends were 4 bases for V and 5 bases for J; bases not matched to a gene: 5. The CDR3 has 15 amino acids. Germline V lookup: CDR1 SNHLY, CDR2 FYNNEI. These data come from a study of blood T cell repertoires in COVID-19. The source material was peripheral blood. The sequence derives from an older woman with acute or convalescent COVID-19. V and J are TRBV2 and TRBJ2-1; 10 bases match TRBD2. CDR3 sequence: CASSGLAGGDNEQFF. The CDR3 DNA sequence: TGTGCCAGCAGTGGGTTAGCGGGGGGTGACAATGAGCAGTTCTTC.